Included here is one T cell receptor (beta chain) sequence, with context. Its antigen is still unknown. This sample was included in a study of cytomegalovirus exposure and HLA in healthy donors. Study conclusions and caveats: CMV serostatus was the only immune exposure information that was available. Most TCR sequences were uncommon, yet certain public TCRs appeared in many donors.

The PCR had 60 Vbeta and 13 Jbeta primers. Using immunoSEQ multiplex PCR, the repertoire was profiled, and TCRdb retains in-frame clones only, with some absent. Of 110,000 to 150,000 clones listed, about 75% were seen once; the top ten hold around 3.4%. The CDR3 contains 15 residues. Trimming took 3 bases from V and 0 from J; bases not matched to a gene: 2. Germline-derived CDR1 and CDR2 are KGHSH and LQKENI. The source is a man aged 35 to 55 in good health and CMV-seronegative. The J gene is TRBJ2-3, the V gene TRBV18; 8 bases fit TRBD2. Sequenced: PBMCs. DNA for the CDR3: TGTGCCAGCTCACCGCAGCGGGGGAGCACAGATACGCAGTATTTT. Translating gives CASSPQRGSTDTQYF.